This T cell receptor (beta chain) originates from a study of beta chain features in type 1 diabetes. V was clipped by 6 bases and J by 4 bases; unmatched bases: 5. The CDR3 runs 15 residues. Germline V gene sequence: CDR1 MNHEY, CDR2 SMNVEV (reference sequence). The sequenced template was cDNA made from the entire isolated RNA. The table came from immunoSEQ multiplex PCR; TCRdb's copy has only in-frame clones and leaves some out. The sample contains about 220,000 clones, approximately 10% of which appear only once. Sequenced material: central memory CD4+ T cells from blood. The source is a man aged 18 to 35 in good health. The chain links TRBV27 to TRBJ2-3; 12 bases map to TRBD2. CDR3 protein: CASRRLAGVADTQYF. The CDR3 bases are TGTGCCAGCAGAAGACTAGCGGGAGTGGCAGATACGCAGTATTTT.